This passage covers 6 T cell receptor beta chains from one sample sequenced in a study of T cell responses to AZD1222 COVID-19 vaccine. TCRdb's copy holds only in-frame clones and misses some; the assay was immunoSEQ multiplex PCR. Of around 120,000 clones detected, 92% appear once; the ten largest clones hold around 14%. Here the sequenced sample was peripheral blood, taken on day 0 of AZD1222 vaccination. The receptors were sampled from an adult in good health.

The chain couples TRBV11-3 to TRBJ2-2; D gene unclear. CDR1 is SGHNT, CDR2 YENEEA, per germline. V lost 2 bases, J lost 4 bases, and 5 bases lay in between. This CDR3 spans 13 amino acids. The CDR3 DNA follows: TGTGCCAGCAGCTTACTTGCCACCGGGGAGCTGTTTTTT. Residues: CASSLLATGELFF.

This chain links TRBV19 with TRBJ2-5; D is undetermined. Trimming cost V 5 bases and J 2 bases, with 12 bases left between them. The germline V gene encodes CDR1 LNHDA and CDR2 SQIVND (reference sequence). This CDR3 has 14 amino acids. CDR3 nucleotides: TGTGCCAGTAGTCCAAGGGATTGGCAAGAGACCCAGTACTTC. This gives the protein CASSPRDWQETQYF.

The chain carries TRBV10-1 and TRBJ2-3; 8 bases agree with TRBD2. Germline values: CDR1 WNHNN, CDR2 SYGVQD (reference sequence). The CDR3 spans 16 residues. The trim removed 5 bases at V and 0 bases at J, leaving 7 bases unmatched. This chain's CDR3 is CASSLSGAPSTDTQYF. The CDR3 nucleotides read TGCGCCAGCAGTCTTAGCGGGGCTCCTAGCACAGATACGCAGTATTTT.

The chain recombines TRBV9 with TRBJ2-3; 8 bases line up with TRBD2. The ends lost 4 bases at V and 0 bases at J; junction bases unmatched: 7. The CDR3 covers 16 residues. CDR1 is SGDLS and CDR2 is YYNGEE in the germline V gene. In nucleotides, the CDR3 is TGTGCCAGCAGCCGCACCCCTAGCGGGAGCACAGATACGCAGTATTTT. Protein sequence: CASSRTPSGSTDTQYF.

CDR3 in DNA: TGCGCCAGCAGCTTTGGACAGGTCTATGGCTACACCTTC. Its translation is CASSFGQVYGYTF. The J gene is TRBJ1-2, the V gene TRBV5-1; TRBD1 agrees at 7 bases. This CDR3 is 13 amino acids long. From germline, CDR1 is SGHRS and CDR2 YFSETQ. The V gene end was trimmed by 2 bases and the J gene end by 4 bases; junction bases not matched to a gene: 2.

This chain joins TRBV28 and TRBJ2-1; D perhaps matches TRBD2 (5 bases). The CDR3 totals 15 residues. The V gene's germline CDR1 is MDHEN and CDR2 SYDVKM. With 6 bases removed from V and 6 bases from J, the gap between germline ends came to 18 bases. In DNA form, the CDR3 reads TGTGCCAGCAGCCTAGGGCTGAGGGAGATCAATGAGCAGTTCTTC. Its translation is CASSLGLREINEQFF.